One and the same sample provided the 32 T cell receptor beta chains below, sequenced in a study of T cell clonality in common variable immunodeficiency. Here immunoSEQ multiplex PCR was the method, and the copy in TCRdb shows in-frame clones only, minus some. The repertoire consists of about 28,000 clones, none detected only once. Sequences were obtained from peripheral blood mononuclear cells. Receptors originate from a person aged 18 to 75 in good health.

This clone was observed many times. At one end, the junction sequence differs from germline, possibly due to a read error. The CDR3 reads CASSVDTEAFF. The sequenced CDR3 bases are TGTGCCAGTAGTGTGGACACAGAA. This chain connects TRBV19 to TRBJ1-1; D perhaps matches TRBD1 (5 bases). The read stops 3 residues short of the end of the CDR3; the missing end is completed from the germline J gene. CDR1 is LNHDA, CDR2 SQIVND, per germline (reference sequence). CDR3 length equals 11 residues.

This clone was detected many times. The part of the CDR3 DNA that was read is TGTGCCAGCAGTGAACGGACAGGGGTTGTTGACACC. Protein sequence: CASSERTGVVDT. The full CDR3 protein is CASSERTGVVDTIYF. The rearrangement joins TRBV6-1 to TRBJ1-3; 9 bases align to TRBD1. Read sequence stops 3 residues before the CDR3 end, and the germline J gene provides the missing end. Trimming removed 2 bases from V and 8 bases from J; junction bases left unmatched: 7. CDR3 length: 15 residues. The germline V gene encodes CDR1 MNHNS and CDR2 SASEGT.

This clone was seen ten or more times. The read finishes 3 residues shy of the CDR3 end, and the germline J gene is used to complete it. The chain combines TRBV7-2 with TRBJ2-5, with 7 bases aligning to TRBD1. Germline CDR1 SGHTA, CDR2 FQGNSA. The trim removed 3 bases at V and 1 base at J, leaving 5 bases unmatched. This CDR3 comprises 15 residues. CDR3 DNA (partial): TGTGCCAGCAGCTTCTTGAGGGGGCCCCAAGAGACC. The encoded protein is CASSFLRGPQET. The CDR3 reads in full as CASSFLRGPQETQYF. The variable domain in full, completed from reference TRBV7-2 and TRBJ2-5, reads GAGVSQSPSNKVTEKGKDVELRCDPISGHTALYWYRQSLGQGLEFLIYFQGNSAPDKSGLPSDRFSAERTGGSVSTLTIQRTQQEDSAVYLCASSFLRGPQETQYFGPGTRLLVL.

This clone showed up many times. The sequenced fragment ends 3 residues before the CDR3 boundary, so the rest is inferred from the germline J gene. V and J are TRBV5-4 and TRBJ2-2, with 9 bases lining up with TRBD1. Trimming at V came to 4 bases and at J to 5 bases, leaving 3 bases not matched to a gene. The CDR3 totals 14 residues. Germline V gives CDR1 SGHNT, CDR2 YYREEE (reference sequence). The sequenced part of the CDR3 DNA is TGTGCCAGCAGCCTAGGACAGGGGACCGGGGAG. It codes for CASSLGQGTGE. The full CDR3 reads CASSLGQGTGELFF.

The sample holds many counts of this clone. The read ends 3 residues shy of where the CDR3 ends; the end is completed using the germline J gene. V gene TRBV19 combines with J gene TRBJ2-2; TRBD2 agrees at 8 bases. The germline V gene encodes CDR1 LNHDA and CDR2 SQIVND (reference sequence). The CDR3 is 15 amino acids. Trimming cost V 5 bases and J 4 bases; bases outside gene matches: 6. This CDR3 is CASSGRRGATGELFF. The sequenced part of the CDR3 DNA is TGTGCCAGTAGTGGCCGGCGGGGGGCCACCGGGGAG.

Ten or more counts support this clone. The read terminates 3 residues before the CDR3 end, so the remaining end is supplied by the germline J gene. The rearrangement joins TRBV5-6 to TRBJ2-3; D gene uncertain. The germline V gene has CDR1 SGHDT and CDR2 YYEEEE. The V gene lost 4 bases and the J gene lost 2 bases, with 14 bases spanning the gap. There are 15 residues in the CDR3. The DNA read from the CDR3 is TGTGCCAGCAGCACGTACTCTTTTAACACAGATACG. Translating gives CASSTYSFNTDT. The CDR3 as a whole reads CASSTYSFNTDTQYF.

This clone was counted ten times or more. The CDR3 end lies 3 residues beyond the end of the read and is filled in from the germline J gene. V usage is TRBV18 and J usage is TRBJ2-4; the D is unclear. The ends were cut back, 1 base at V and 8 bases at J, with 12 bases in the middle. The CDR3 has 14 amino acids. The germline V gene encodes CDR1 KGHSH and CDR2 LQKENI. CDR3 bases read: TGTGCCAGCTCACCACATCCGGGTCTCGACATT. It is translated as CASSPHPGLDI. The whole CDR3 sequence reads CASSPHPGLDIQYF.

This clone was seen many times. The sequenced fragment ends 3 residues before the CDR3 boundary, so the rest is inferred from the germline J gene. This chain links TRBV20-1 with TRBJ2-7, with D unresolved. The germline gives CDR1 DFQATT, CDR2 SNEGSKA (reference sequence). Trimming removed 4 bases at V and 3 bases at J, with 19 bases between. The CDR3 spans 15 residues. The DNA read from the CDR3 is TGCAGTGCTACAGAATACTACCAACTACACTACGAG. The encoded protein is CSATEYYQLHYE. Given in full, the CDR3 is CSATEYYQLHYEQYF.

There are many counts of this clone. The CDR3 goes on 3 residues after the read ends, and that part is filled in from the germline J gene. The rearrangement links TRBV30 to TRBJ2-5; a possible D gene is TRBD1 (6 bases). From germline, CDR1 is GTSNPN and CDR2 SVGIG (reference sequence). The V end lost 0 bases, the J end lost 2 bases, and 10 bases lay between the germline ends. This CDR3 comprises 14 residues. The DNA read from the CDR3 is TGTGCCTGGAGTGTACAGAGGGGGCAAGAGACC. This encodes CAWSVQRGQET. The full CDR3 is CAWSVQRGQETQYF.

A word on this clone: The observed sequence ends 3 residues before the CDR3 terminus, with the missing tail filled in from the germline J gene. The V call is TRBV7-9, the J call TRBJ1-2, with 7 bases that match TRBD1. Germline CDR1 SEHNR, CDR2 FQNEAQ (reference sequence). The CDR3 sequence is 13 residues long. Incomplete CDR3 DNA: TGTGCCAGCAGCTTAGAGGCAGGGGGAGGC. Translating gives CASSLEAGGG. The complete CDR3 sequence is CASSLEAGGGYTF.

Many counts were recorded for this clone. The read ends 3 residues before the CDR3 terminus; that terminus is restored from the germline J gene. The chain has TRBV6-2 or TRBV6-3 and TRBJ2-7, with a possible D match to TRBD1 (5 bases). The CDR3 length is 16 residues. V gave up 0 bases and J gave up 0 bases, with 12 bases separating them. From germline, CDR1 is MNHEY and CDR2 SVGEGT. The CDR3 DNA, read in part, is TGTGCCAGCAGTTACTCTCAGGGTTTGAGCTCCTACGAG. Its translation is CASSYSQGLSSYE. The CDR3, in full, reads CASSYSQGLSSYEQYF.

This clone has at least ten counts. The CDR3 DNA, read in part, is TGTGCCAGCAGCCAACTTAGGACTAGCTCAACTTACGAG. Its translation: CASSQLRTSSTYE. The full-length CDR3 reads as CASSQLRTSSTYEQYF. The chain has TRBV14 and TRBJ2-7; the match to TRBD2 covers 8 bases. The CDR3 extends 3 residues past the end of the read, so its final part is completed from the germline J gene. J was trimmed by 4 bases and V by 2 bases; bases with no gene match: 10. This CDR3 has 16 residues. The germline gives CDR1 SGHDN, CDR2 FVKESK.

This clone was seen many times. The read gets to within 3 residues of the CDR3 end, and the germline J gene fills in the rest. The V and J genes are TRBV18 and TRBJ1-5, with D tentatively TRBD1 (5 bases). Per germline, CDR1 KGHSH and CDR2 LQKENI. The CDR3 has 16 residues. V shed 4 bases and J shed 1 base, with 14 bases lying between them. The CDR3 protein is CASSLNRGGSNQPQHF. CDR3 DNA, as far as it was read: TGTGCCAGCTCACTAAACCGGGGGGGGAGCAATCAGCCC.

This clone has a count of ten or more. CDR3 DNA (partial): TGCAGTGCTAGAGCTGGACTAGCGGGGGGGTTCGGGGAG. Its protein is CSARAGLAGGFGE. The entire CDR3 is CSARAGLAGGFGELFF. The chain employs TRBV20-1 and TRBJ2-2; 15 positions agree with TRBD2. The CDR3 end lies 3 residues beyond the end of the read and is filled in from the germline J gene. Germline V CDR1 and CDR2: DFQATT, SNEGSKA (reference sequence). CDR3 length: 16 amino acids. Trimming removed 1 base from V and 7 bases from J; junction bases left unmatched: 4.

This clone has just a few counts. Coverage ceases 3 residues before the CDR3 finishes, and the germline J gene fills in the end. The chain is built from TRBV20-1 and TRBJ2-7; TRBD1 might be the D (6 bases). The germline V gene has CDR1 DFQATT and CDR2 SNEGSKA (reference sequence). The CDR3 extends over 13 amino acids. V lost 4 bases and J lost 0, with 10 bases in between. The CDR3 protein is CSAKKDSSYEQYF. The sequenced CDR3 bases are TGCAGTGCTAAGAAGGACAGCTCCTACGAG.

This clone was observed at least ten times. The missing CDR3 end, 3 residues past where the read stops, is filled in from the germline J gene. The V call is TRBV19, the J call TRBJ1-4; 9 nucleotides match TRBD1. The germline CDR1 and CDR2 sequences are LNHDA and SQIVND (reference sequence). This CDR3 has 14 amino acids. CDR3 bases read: TGTGCCAGTAGTATCTATGGGGACAGGGAACAA. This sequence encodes CASSIYGDREQ. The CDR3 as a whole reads CASSIYGDREQLFF.

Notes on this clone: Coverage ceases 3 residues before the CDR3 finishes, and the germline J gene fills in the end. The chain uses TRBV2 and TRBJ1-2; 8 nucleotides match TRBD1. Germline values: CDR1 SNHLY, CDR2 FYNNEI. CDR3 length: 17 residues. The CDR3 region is CASSGRTGSLGWGGYTF. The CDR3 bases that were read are TGTGCCAGCAGTGGCCGGACAGGGTCATTGGGATGGGGGGGC.

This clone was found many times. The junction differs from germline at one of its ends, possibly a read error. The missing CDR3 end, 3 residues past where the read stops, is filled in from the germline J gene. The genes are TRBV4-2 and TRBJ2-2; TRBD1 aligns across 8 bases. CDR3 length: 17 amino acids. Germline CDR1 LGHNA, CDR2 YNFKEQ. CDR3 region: CASSPQGVSSGANVLFF. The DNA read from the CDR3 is TGCGCCAGCAGCCCACAGGGGGTTTCCTCTGGGGCCAACGTG.

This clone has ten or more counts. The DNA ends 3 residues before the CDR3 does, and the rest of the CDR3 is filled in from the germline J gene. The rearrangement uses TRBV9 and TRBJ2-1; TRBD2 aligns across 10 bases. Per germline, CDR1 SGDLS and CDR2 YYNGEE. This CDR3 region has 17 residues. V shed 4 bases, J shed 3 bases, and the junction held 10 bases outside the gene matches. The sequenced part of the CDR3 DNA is TGTGCCAGCAGCCCCCGTGGGTCTAGCGGGGGCTACAATGAG. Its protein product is CASSPRGSSGGYNE. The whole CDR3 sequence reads CASSPRGSSGGYNEQFF.

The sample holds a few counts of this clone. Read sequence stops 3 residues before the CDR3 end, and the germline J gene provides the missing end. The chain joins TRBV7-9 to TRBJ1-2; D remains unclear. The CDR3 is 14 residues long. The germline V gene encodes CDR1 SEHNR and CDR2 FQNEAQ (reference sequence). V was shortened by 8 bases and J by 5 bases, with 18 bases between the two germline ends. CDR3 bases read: TGTGCCAGCGGCAACGGTGTAGTAGGGTATGGC. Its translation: CASGNGVVGYG. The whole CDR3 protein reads CASGNGVVGYGYTF.

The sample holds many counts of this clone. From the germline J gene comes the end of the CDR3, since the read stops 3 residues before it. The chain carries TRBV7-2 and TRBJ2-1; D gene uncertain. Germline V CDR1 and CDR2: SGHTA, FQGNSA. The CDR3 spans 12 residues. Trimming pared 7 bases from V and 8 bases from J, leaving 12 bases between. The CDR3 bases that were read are TGTGCCAGCACCTCAAACCGGGATGAG. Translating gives CASTSNRDE. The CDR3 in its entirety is CASTSNRDEQFF. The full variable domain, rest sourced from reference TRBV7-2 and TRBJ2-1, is GAGVSQSPSNKVTEKGKDVELRCDPISGHTALYWYRQSLGQGLEFLIYFQGNSAPDKSGLPSDRFSAERTGGSVSTLTIQRTQQEDSAVYLCASTSNRDEQFFGPGTRLTVL.

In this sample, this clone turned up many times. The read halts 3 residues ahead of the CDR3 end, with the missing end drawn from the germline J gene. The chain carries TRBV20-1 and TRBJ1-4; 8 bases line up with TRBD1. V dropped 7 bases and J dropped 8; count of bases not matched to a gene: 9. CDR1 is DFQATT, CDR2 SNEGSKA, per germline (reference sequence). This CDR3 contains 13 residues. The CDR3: CSVTDRAYEKLFF. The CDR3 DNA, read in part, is TGCAGTGTAACGGACAGGGCGTACGAAAAA.

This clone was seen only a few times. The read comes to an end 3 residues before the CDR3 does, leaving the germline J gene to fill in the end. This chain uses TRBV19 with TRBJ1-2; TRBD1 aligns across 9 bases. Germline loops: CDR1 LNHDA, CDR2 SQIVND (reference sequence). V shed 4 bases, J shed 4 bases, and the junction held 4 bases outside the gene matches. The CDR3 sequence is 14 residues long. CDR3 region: CASSRTGEGYGYTF. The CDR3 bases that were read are TGTGCCAGTAGTAGGACAGGGGAAGGCTATGGC. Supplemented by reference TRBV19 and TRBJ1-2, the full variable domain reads DGGITQSPKYLFRKEGQNVTLSCEQNLNHDAMYWYRQDPGQGLRLIYYSQIVNDFQKGDIAEGYSVSREKKESFPLTVTSAQKNPTAFYLCASSRTGEGYGYTFGSGTRLTVV.

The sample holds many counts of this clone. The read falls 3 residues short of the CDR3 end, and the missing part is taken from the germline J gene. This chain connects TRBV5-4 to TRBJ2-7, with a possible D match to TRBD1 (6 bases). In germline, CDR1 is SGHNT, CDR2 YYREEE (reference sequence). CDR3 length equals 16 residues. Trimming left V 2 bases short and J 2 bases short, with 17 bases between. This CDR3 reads CASSLSTGTITYEQYF. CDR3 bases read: TGTGCCAGCAGCTTATCGACAGGCACCATCACCTACGAG. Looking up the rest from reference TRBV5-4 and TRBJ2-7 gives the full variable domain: ETGVTQSPTHLIKTRGQQVTLRCSSQSGHNTVSWYQQALGQGPQFIFQYYREEENGRGNFPPRFSGLQFPNYSSELNVNALELDDSALYLCASSLSTGTITYEQYFGPGTRLTVT.

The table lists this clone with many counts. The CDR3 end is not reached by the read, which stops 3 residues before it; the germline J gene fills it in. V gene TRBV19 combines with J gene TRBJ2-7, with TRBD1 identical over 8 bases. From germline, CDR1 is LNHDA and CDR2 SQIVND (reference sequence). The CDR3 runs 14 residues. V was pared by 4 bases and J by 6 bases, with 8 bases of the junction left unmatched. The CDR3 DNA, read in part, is TGTGCCAGTAGTAGTGGACAGGGTTGGGGCGAG. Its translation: CASSSGQGWGE. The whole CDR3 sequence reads CASSSGQGWGEQYF.

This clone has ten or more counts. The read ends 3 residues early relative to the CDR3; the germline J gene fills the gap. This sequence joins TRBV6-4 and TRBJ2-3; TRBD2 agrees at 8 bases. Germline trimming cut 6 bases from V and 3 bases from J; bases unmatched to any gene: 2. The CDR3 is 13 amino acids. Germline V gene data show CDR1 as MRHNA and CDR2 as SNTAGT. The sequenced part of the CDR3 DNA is TGTGCCAGCAGGCGGGGGGTGACAGATACG. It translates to CASRRGVTDT. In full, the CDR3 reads CASRRGVTDTQYF.

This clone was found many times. The part of the CDR3 DNA that was read is TGCGCCAGCAGCTCGGGGGTGGGGTCTAACACTGAA. This codes for CASSSGVGSNTE. The CDR3, in full, reads CASSSGVGSNTEAFF. The chain combines TRBV5-1 with TRBJ1-1; possibly TRBD1 for D (5 bases). The read terminates 3 residues before the CDR3 end, so the remaining end is supplied by the germline J gene. V was cut by 3 bases and J by 2 bases, with 14 bases left in between. This CDR3 contains 15 residues. From germline, CDR1 is SGHRS and CDR2 YFSETQ.

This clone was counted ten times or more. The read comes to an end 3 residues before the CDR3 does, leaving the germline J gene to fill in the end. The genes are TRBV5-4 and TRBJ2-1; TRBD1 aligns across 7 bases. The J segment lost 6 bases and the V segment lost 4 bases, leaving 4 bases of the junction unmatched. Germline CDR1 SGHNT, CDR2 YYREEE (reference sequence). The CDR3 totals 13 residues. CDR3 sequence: CASSMGQSNEQFF. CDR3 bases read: TGTGCCAGCAGCATGGGACAGTCCAATGAG.

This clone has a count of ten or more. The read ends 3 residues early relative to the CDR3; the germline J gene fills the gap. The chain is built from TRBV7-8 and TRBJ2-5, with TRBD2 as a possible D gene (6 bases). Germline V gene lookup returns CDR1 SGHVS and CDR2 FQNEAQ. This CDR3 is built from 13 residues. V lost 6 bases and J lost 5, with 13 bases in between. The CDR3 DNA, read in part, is TGTGCCAGCAGTCAGACTAGGCGGGAGACC. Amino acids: CASSQTRRET. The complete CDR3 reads CASSQTRRETQYF.

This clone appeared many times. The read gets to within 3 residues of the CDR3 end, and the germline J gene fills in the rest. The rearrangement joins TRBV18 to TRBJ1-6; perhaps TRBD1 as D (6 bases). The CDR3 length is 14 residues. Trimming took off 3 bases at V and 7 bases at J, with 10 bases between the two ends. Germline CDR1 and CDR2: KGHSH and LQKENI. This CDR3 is CASSPGQTNSPLHF. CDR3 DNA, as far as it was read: TGTGCCAGCTCACCCGGACAGACAAATTCACCC.

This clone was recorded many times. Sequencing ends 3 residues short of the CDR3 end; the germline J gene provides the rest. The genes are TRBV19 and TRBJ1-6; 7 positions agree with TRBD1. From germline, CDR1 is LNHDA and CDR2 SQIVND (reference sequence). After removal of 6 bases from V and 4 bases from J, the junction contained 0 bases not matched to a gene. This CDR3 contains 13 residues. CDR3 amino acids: CASSRGYNSPLHF. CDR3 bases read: TGTGCCAGTAGCAGGGGGTATAATTCACCC.

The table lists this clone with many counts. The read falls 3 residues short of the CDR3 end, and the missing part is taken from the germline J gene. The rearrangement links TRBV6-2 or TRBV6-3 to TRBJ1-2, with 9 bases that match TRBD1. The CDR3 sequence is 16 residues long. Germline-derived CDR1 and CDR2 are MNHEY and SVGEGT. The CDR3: CASSYQRPGQGGGYTF. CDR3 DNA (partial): TGTGCCAGCAGTTACCAGCGACCGGGACAGGGAGGCGGC.